The T cell receptor (beta chain) described here comes from a study of shared T cell receptors in the human thymus. Sequencing used immunoSEQ multiplex PCR; TCRdb keeps in-frame clones, though not all of them. In the table there are about 610,000 clones, 88% of which are singletons. V lost 4 bases to trimming and J lost 1 base; unmatched junction nucleotides: 3. This CDR3 has 14 residues. Germline CDR1 SGDLS, CDR2 YYNGEE. To note about this clone: The sample holds other DNA sequences that translate to the same CDR3.

The same data also contributed to another study, on human thymus T cells. From that study: Healthy Finnish infants undergoing corrective surgery for congenital heart defects provided the donor material. Reports from related research described highly overlapping thymic repertoires among unrelated individuals.

The sample taken for sequencing was thymocytes. The chain joins TRBV9 to TRBJ2-7, with TRBD1 matching over 9 bases. This sequence was found in a boy under two years old with a congenital heart defect. CDR3 in amino acids: CASSPGTGSYEQYF. The CDR3 DNA sequence: TGTGCCAGCAGCCCAGGGACAGGGTCCTACGAGCAGTACTTC.